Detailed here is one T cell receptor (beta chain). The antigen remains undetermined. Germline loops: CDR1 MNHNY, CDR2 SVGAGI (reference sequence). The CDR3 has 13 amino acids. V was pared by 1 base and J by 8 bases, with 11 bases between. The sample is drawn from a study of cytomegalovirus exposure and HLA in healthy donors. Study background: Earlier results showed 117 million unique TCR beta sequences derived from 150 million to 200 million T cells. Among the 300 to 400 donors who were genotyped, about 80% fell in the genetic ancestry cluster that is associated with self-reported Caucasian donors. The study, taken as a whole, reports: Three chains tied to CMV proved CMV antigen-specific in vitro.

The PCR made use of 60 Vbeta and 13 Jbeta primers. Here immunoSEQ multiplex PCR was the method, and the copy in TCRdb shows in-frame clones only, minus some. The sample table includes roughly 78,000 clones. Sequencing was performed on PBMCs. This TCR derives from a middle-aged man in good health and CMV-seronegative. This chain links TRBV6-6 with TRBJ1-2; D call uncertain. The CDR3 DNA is TGTGCCAGCAGTTACTTCACGGGGTCCGGCTACACCTTC. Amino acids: CASSYFTGSGYTF.